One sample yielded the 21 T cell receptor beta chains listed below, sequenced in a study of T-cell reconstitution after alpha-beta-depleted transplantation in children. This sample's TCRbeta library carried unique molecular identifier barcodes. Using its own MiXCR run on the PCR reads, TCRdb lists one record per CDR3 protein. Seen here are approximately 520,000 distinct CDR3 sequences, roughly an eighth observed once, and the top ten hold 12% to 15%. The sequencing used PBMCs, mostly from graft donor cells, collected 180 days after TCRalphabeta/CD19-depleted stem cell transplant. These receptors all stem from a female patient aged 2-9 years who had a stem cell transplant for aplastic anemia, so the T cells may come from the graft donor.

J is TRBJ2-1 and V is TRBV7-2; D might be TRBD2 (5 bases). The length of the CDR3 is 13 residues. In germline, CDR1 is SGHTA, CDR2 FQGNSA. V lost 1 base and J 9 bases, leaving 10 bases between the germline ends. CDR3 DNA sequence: TGTGCCAGCAGCTTAGACGGGGTTGGTGAGCAGTTCTTC. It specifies CASSLDGVGEQFF.

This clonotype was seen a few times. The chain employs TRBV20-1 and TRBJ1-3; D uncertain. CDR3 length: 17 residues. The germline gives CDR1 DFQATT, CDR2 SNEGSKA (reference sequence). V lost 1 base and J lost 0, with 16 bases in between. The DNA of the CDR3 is TGCAGTGCTAGAGGATACCGGACCGTTCCCTCTGGAAACACCATATATTTT. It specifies CSARGYRTVPSGNTIYF.

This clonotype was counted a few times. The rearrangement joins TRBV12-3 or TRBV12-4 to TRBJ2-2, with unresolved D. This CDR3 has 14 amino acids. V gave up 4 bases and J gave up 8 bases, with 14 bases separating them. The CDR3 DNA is TGTGCCAGCAGTTCCCCGGGCCTGCTTGGGGAGCTGTTTTTT. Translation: CASSSPGLLGELFF.

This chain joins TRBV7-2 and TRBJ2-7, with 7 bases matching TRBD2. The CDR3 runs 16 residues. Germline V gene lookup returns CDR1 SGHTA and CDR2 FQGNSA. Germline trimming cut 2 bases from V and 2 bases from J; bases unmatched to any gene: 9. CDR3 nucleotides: TGTGCCAGCAGCTTACTTGGAGCGGGGTCTCCCTACGAGCAGTACTTC. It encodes CASSLLGAGSPYEQYF.

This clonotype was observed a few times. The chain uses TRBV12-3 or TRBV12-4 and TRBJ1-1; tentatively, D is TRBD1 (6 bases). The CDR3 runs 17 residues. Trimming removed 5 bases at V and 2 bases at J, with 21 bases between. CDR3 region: CASSPRWAGTSNTEAFF. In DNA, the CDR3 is TGTGCCAGCAGTCCTCGGTGGGCGGGGACATCAAACACTGAAGCTTTCTTT.

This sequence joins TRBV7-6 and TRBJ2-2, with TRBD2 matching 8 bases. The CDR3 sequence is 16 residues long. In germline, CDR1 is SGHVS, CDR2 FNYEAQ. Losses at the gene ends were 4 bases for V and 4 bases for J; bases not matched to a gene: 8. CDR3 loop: CASSSDRGGRTGELFF. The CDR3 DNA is TGTGCCAGCAGCTCAGACCGGGGGGGCCGCACCGGGGAGCTGTTTTTT.

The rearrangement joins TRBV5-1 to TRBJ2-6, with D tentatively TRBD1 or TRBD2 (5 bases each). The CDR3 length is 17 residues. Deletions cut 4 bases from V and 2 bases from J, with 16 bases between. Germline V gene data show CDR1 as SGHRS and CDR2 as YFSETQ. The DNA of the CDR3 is TGCGCCAGCAGCGGGGACCCCTCCCGGACTGGGGCCAACGTCCTGACTTTC. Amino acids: CASSGDPSRTGANVLTF.

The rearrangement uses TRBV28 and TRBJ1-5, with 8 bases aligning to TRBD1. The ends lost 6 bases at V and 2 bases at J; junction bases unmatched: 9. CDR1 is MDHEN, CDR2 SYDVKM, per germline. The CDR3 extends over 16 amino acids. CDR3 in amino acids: CASRIGYRGGNQPQHF. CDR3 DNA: TGTGCCAGCAGGATCGGGTACAGGGGGGGCAATCAGCCCCAGCATTTT.

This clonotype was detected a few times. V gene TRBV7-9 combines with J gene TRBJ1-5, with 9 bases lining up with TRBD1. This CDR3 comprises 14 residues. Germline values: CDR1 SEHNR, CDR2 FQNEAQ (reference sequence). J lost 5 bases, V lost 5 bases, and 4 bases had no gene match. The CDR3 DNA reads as TGTGCCAGCAGCCTGTGGGACAGGGATCAGCCCCAGCATTTT. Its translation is CASSLWDRDQPQHF.

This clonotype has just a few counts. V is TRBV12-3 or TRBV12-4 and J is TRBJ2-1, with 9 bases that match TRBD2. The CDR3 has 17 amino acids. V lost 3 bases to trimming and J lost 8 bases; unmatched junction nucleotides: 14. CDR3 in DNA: TGTGCCAGCAGTTTGGGGAGTAGCGGGAGACGGGACGATGAGCAGTTCTTC. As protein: CASSLGSSGRRDDEQFF.

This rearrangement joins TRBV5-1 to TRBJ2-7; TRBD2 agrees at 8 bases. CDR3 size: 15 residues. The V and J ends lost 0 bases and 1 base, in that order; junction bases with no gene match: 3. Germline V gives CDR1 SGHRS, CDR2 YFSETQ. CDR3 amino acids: CASSLGPGGSYEQYF. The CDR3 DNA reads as TGCGCCAGCAGCTTGGGGCCGGGGGGGTCCTACGAGCAGTACTTC. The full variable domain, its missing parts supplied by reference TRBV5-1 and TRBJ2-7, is KAGVTQTPRYLIKTRGQQVTLSCSPISGHRSVSWYQQTPGQGLQFLFEYFSETQRNKGNFPGRFSGRQFSNSRSEMNVSTLELGDSALYLCASSLGPGGSYEQYFGPGTRLTVT.

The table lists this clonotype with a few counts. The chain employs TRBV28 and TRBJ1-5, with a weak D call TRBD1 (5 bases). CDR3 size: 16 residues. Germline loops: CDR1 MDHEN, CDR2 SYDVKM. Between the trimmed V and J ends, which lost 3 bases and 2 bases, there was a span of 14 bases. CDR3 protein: CASSFPAGEGNQPQHF. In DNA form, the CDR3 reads TGTGCCAGCAGTTTCCCAGCGGGGGAAGGCAATCAGCCCCAGCATTTT.

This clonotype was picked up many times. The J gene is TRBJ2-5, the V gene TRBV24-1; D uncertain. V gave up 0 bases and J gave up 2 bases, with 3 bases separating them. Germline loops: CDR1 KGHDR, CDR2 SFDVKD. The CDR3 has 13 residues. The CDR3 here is CATSDLKQETQYF. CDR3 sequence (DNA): TGTGCCACCAGTGATTTGAAACAAGAGACCCAGTACTTC.

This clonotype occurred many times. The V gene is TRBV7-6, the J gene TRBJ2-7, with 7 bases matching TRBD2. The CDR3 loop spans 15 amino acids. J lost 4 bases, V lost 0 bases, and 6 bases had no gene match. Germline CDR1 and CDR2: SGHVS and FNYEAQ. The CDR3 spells CASSLAGGPGYEQYV. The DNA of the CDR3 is TGTGCCAGCAGCTTAGCGGGAGGGCCTGGATACGAGCAGTACGTC.

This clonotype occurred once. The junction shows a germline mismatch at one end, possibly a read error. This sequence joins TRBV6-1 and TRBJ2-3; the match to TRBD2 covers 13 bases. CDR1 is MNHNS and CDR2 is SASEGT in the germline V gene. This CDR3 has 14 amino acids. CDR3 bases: TGTGCCAGCAGACTAGCGGGGGGGGGAGATACGCACTATTTT. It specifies CASRLAGGGDTHYF.

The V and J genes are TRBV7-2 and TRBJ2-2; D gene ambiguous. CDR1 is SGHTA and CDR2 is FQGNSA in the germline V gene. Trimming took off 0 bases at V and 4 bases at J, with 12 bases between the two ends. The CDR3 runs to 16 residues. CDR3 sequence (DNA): TGTGCCAGCAGCTTAGCTGGCAGAACGATCACCGGGGAGCTGTTTTTT. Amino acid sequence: CASSLAGRTITGELFF.

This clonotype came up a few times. CDR3 region: CASRIRTSGIHNEQFF. The CDR3 DNA sequence: TGTGCCAGCAGAATCCGGACTAGCGGGATCCACAATGAGCAGTTCTTC. The chain combines TRBV28 with TRBJ2-1; 12 positions match TRBD2. This CDR3 region has 16 residues. The V gene's germline CDR1 is MDHEN and CDR2 SYDVKM. The junction had 8 bases not matched to a gene; V was cut back by 6 bases and J by 5 bases.

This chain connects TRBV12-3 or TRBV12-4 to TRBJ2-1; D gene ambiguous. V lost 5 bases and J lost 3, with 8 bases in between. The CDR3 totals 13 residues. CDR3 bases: TGTGCCAGCAGTCCCAGAAACTACAATGAGCAGTTCTTC. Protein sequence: CASSPRNYNEQFF.

As DNA, the CDR3 is TGTGCCTGGGGCAGGGGGCCCGGGGAGCTGTTTTTT. The encoded protein is CAWGRGPGELFF. The chain couples TRBV30 to TRBJ2-2; 8 bases agree with TRBD1. CDR1 and CDR2 from the germline V gene are GTSNPN and SVGIG (reference sequence). This CDR3 spans 12 amino acids. With V trimmed by 5 bases and J by 6 bases, 2 bases remained unmatched.

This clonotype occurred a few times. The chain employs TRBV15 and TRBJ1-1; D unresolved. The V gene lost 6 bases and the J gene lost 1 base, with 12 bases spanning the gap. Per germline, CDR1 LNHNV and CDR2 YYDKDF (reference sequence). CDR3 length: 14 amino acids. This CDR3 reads CATRARVPNTEAFF. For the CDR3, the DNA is TGTGCCACCAGAGCCCGGGTCCCGAACACTGAAGCTTTCTTT.

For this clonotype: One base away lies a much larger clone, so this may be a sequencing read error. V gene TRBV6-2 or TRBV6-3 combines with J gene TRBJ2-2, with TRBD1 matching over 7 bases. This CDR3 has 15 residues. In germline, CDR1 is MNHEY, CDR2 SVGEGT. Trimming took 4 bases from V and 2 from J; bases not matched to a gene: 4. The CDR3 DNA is TGTGCCAGCAGTTCGGGACAGCCTAACACCGGGGAGCTGTTTTTT. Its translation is CASSSGQPNTGELFF.